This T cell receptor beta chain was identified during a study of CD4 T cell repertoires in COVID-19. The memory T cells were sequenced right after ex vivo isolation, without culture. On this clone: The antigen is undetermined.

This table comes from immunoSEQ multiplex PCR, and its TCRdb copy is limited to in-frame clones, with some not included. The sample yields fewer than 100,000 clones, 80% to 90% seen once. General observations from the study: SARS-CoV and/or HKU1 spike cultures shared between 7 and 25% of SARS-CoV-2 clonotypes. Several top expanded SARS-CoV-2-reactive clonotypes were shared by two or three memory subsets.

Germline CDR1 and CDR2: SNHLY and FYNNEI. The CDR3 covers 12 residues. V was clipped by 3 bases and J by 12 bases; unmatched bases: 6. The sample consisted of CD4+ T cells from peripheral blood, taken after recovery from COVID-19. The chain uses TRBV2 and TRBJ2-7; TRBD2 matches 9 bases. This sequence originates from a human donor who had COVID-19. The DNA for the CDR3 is TGTGCCAGCAGTGATCAAATAGCGGGAGCGTACTTC. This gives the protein CASSDQIAGAYF.